A selection of T cell receptor beta chains follows, all from one sample in a study of response to subunit inactivated influenza vaccine. TCRdb called the RT-PCR reads again in MiXCR, with one record for every CDR3 protein. The sample has over 400,000 distinct CDR3 sequences, 10% to 15% seen once. Sequences were derived from PBMCs from blood, sampled roughly 6 weeks after vaccination. All receptors derive from a man aged 50-59 years who received an inactivated influenza vaccine. Each CDR3 is given with its conserved first and last residue. Fields, in order: D gene, V gene, J gene, clone size, CDR3 protein, CDR3 DNA. D genes are given only for firm matches. For some rows the clone size is stated as once, few or many, or as a class when expanded; others skip it.

d_gene: TRBD1; v_gene: TRBV4-3; j_gene: TRBJ1-2; abundance: .; CDR3aa: CASSQEGTGGRGYTF; CDR3nt: TGCGCCAGCAGCCAGGAAGGGACAGGGGGCCGAGGCTACACCTTC
d_gene: .; v_gene: TRBV20-1; j_gene: TRBJ2-4; abundance: few; CDR3aa: CSASPRGIRENIQYF; CDR3nt: TGCAGTGCTAGCCCCAGGGGTATTCGGGAAAACATTCAGTACTTC
d_gene: .; v_gene: TRBV12-3/TRBV12-4; j_gene: TRBJ1-1; abundance: many; CDR3aa: CASSLTGPTEAFF; CDR3nt: TGTGCCAGCAGTCTTACAGGTCCCACTGAAGCTTTCTTT
d_gene: .; v_gene: TRBV4-3; j_gene: TRBJ2-3; abundance: .; CDR3aa: CASSQTGWLVGTDTQYF; CDR3nt: TGCGCCAGCAGCCAGACCGGGTGGCTAGTCGGCACAGATACGCAGTATTTT
d_gene: TRBD1; v_gene: TRBV7-2; j_gene: TRBJ2-7; abundance: few; CDR3aa: CASSPRTGKAYEQYF; CDR3nt: TGTGCCAGCAGCCCTCGGACAGGGAAGGCCTACGAGCAGTACTTC
d_gene: .; v_gene: TRBV29-1; j_gene: TRBJ2-5; abundance: few; CDR3aa: CSSSAGRETQYF; CDR3nt: TGCAGCTCTTCGGCAGGGAGGGAGACCCAGTACTTC
d_gene: TRBD2; v_gene: TRBV12-3/TRBV12-4; j_gene: TRBJ2-4; abundance: .; CDR3aa: CASSSGSSGRAKNIQYF; CDR3nt: TGTGCCAGCAGTTCCGGGTCTAGCGGGAGGGCCAAAAACATTCAGTACTTC
d_gene: TRBD2; v_gene: TRBV10-3; j_gene: TRBJ2-7; abundance: many; CDR3aa: CAISESELAGAYEQYF; CDR3nt: TGTGCCATCAGTGAGTCTGAGCTAGCGGGAGCGTACGAGCAGTACTTC
d_gene: .; v_gene: TRBV6-2/TRBV6-3; j_gene: TRBJ2-5; abundance: .; CDR3aa: CASILSRDQETQYF; CDR3nt: TGTGCCAGCATCCTCTCCAGGGACCAAGAGACCCAGTACTTC
d_gene: .; v_gene: TRBV3-1; j_gene: TRBJ1-4; abundance: few; CDR3aa: CASSQEQGRGEKLFF; CDR3nt: TGTGCCAGCAGCCAAGAGCAGGGGCGCGGAGAAAAACTGTTTTTT
d_gene: .; v_gene: TRBV5-6; j_gene: TRBJ2-1; abundance: few; CDR3aa: CASSRQLNEQFF; CDR3nt: TGTGCCAGCAGCCGACAGCTCAATGAGCAGTTCTTC
d_gene: .; v_gene: TRBV5-1; j_gene: TRBJ2-5; abundance: many; CDR3aa: CASSFALQETQYF; CDR3nt: TGCGCCAGCAGCTTCGCTCTTCAAGAGACCCAGTACTTC
d_gene: .; v_gene: TRBV7-6; j_gene: TRBJ2-7; abundance: .; CDR3aa: CASSLAYSGEYEQYF; CDR3nt: TGTGCCAGCAGCTTAGCTTATTCGGGGGAATACGAGCAGTACTTC
d_gene: .; v_gene: TRBV9; j_gene: TRBJ2-1; abundance: .; CDR3aa: CASSGRFRSHNEQFF; CDR3nt: TGTGCCAGCAGCGGCCGTTTTAGAAGCCACAATGAGCAGTTCTTC
d_gene: TRBD1; v_gene: TRBV20-1; j_gene: TRBJ2-5; abundance: few; CDR3aa: CSANRGQETQYF; CDR3nt: TGCAGTGCTAACAGGGGCCAAGAGACCCAGTACTTC
d_gene: .; v_gene: TRBV4-3; j_gene: TRBJ2-5; abundance: few; CDR3aa: CASSQDRSREETQYF; CDR3nt: TGCGCCAGCAGCCAAGATCGGTCCCGGGAAGAGACCCAGTACTTC
d_gene: TRBD2; v_gene: TRBV7-9; j_gene: TRBJ2-7; abundance: .; CDR3aa: CASSQGAGGLGREQYF; CDR3nt: TGTGCCAGCAGCCAGGGAGCGGGGGGCTTAGGACGCGAGCAGTACTTC
d_gene: TRBD2; v_gene: TRBV11-2; j_gene: TRBJ2-3; abundance: .; CDR3aa: CASSQAGVTDTQYF; CDR3nt: TGTGCCAGCAGCCAGGCGGGAGTCACGGATACGCAGTATTTT
d_gene: TRBD2; v_gene: TRBV5-1; j_gene: TRBJ2-3; abundance: .; CDR3aa: CASSLVSSGAITTDTQYF; CDR3nt: TGCGCCAGCAGCTTGGTGTCTAGCGGGGCGATCACCACAGATACGCAGTATTTT
d_gene: .; v_gene: TRBV5-5; j_gene: TRBJ2-1; abundance: .; CDR3aa: CASNPRWGSYNEQFF; CDR3nt: TGTGCCAGCAACCCCCGTTGGGGCTCCTACAATGAGCAGTTCTTC
d_gene: .; v_gene: TRBV4-3; j_gene: TRBJ2-7; abundance: many; CDR3aa: CASSPQRSYEQYF; CDR3nt: TGCGCCAGCAGCCCACAGCGGTCCTACGAGCAGTACTTC
d_gene: .; v_gene: TRBV7-9; j_gene: TRBJ2-1; abundance: many; CDR3aa: CASSLGAAGNNEQFF; CDR3nt: TGTGCCAGCAGCTTAGGGGCGGCGGGAAACAATGAGCAGTTCTTC
d_gene: .; v_gene: TRBV5-8; j_gene: TRBJ2-3; abundance: few; CDR3aa: CASSLVRRNTQYF; CDR3nt: TGTGCCAGCAGCTTGGTGAGAAGGAATACGCAGTATTTT
d_gene: TRBD1; v_gene: TRBV7-2; j_gene: TRBJ2-3; abundance: .; CDR3aa: CASSLADRGTWDTQYF; CDR3nt: TGTGCCAGCAGCTTAGCGGACAGGGGAACCTGGGATACGCAGTATTTT
d_gene: .; v_gene: TRBV4-3; j_gene: TRBJ1-4; abundance: few; CDR3aa: CASSQGTATNEKLFF; CDR3nt: TGCGCCAGCAGCCAAGGGACAGCAACTAATGAAAAACTGTTTTTT
d_gene: .; v_gene: TRBV7-2; j_gene: TRBJ2-7; abundance: few; CDR3aa: CASSSGWGRGYEQYF; CDR3nt: TGTGCCAGCAGCTCCGGCTGGGGACGGGGCTACGAGCAGTACTTC
d_gene: TRBD1; v_gene: TRBV7-9; j_gene: TRBJ2-1; abundance: once; CDR3aa: CASSDGPGQTYNEQFF; CDR3nt: TGTGCCAGCAGCGACGGACCGGGACAGACCTACAATGAGCAGTTCTTC
d_gene: TRBD2; v_gene: TRBV24-1; j_gene: TRBJ2-1; abundance: many; CDR3aa: CATSHAGGKNEQFF; CDR3nt: TGTGCCACCAGTCACGCGGGGGGGAAGAATGAGCAGTTCTTC
d_gene: TRBD2; v_gene: TRBV4-2; j_gene: TRBJ2-7; abundance: .; CDR3aa: CASSQVLAGSYEQNF; CDR3nt: TGTGCCAGCAGCCAAGTACTAGCGGGCTCCTACGAGCAGAACTTC
d_gene: .; v_gene: TRBV29-1; j_gene: TRBJ1-5; abundance: few; CDR3aa: CSVVPGDGQPQHF; CDR3nt: TGCAGCGTTGTGCCAGGGGATGGTCAGCCCCAGCATTTT
d_gene: .; v_gene: TRBV7-8; j_gene: TRBJ2-2; abundance: .; CDR3aa: CASIPGPGELFF; CDR3nt: TGTGCCAGCATCCCAGGGCCCGGGGAGCTGTTTTTT
d_gene: TRBD2; v_gene: TRBV4-1; j_gene: TRBJ2-1; abundance: .; CDR3aa: CASSHPWGGDSYNEQFF; CDR3nt: TGCGCCAGCAGCCATCCCTGGGGGGGGGATTCCTACAATGAGCAGTTCTTC
d_gene: TRBD2; v_gene: TRBV5-1; j_gene: TRBJ2-1; abundance: .; CDR3aa: CASSLVASGDNEQFF; CDR3nt: TGCGCCAGCAGCTTGGTTGCTAGCGGAGACAATGAGCAGTTCTTC
d_gene: .; v_gene: TRBV12-3/TRBV12-4; j_gene: TRBJ1-2; abundance: .; CDR3aa: CASSLTRAGGYTF; CDR3nt: TGTGCCAGCAGTTTGACCAGGGCGGGTGGCTACACCTTC
d_gene: TRBD2; v_gene: TRBV12-3/TRBV12-4; j_gene: TRBJ2-5; abundance: .; CDR3aa: CASSLRTSGLGETQYF; CDR3nt: TGTGCCAGCAGTTTACGTACTAGCGGCCTGGGGGAGACCCAGTACTTC
d_gene: TRBD2; v_gene: TRBV5-1; j_gene: TRBJ2-3; abundance: many; CDR3aa: CASSWGLAGVSTDTQYF; CDR3nt: TGCGCCAGCAGCTGGGGACTAGCGGGAGTCAGCACAGATACGCAGTATTTT
d_gene: .; v_gene: TRBV20-1; j_gene: TRBJ2-1; abundance: .; CDR3aa: CSAALWRGDEQFF; CDR3nt: TGCAGTGCTGCCCTCTGGCGGGGCGATGAGCAGTTCTTC
d_gene: .; v_gene: TRBV4-2; j_gene: TRBJ2-2; abundance: few; CDR3aa: CASSQDRQGWTGELFF; CDR3nt: TGTGCCAGCAGCCAAGATCGTCAGGGTTGGACCGGGGAGCTGTTTTTT
d_gene: TRBD2; v_gene: TRBV7-7; j_gene: TRBJ2-7; abundance: .; CDR3aa: CASSLEPLGTSGTYEQYF; CDR3nt: TGTGCCAGCAGCTTAGAGCCCTTAGGGACTAGCGGGACCTACGAGCAGTACTTC
d_gene: .; v_gene: TRBV4-3; j_gene: TRBJ2-2; abundance: few; CDR3aa: CASSQDRAITGELFF; CDR3nt: TGCGCCAGCAGCCAAGATCGGGCTATCACCGGGGAGCTGTTTTTT
d_gene: TRBD2; v_gene: TRBV20-1; j_gene: TRBJ2-7; abundance: .; CDR3aa: CSAAGLVSSYEQYF; CDR3nt: TGCAGTGCAGCGGGACTAGTCAGCTCCTACGAGCAGTACTTC
d_gene: .; v_gene: TRBV5-5; j_gene: TRBJ1-3; abundance: .; CDR3aa: CASSLVAYSGNTIYF; CDR3nt: TGTGCCAGCAGCTTGGTGGCATACTCTGGAAACACCATATATTTT
d_gene: TRBD2; v_gene: TRBV7-3; j_gene: TRBJ2-1; abundance: few; CDR3aa: CASSFHSGSSYNEQFF; CDR3nt: TGTGCCAGCAGCTTCCATAGCGGGAGCTCCTACAATGAGCAGTTCTTC
d_gene: .; v_gene: TRBV12-3/TRBV12-4; j_gene: TRBJ2-4; abundance: .; CDR3aa: CASSRMTVQNIQYF; CDR3nt: TGTGCCAGCAGCCGTATGACAGTCCAAAACATTCAGTACTTC
d_gene: .; v_gene: TRBV29-1; j_gene: TRBJ1-1; abundance: many; CDR3aa: CSVDEGMRTEAFF; CDR3nt: TGCAGCGTTGACGAGGGGATGCGCACTGAAGCTTTCTTT
d_gene: .; v_gene: TRBV29-1; j_gene: TRBJ1-5; abundance: many; CDR3aa: CSVPSQPQHF; CDR3nt: TGCAGCGTGCCGTCCCAGCCCCAGCATTTT
d_gene: TRBD1; v_gene: TRBV24-1; j_gene: TRBJ2-5; abundance: many; CDR3aa: CATGSGTDETQYF; CDR3nt: TGTGCCACCGGATCTGGGACAGATGAGACCCAGTACTTC
d_gene: .; v_gene: TRBV5-1; j_gene: TRBJ1-2; abundance: .; CDR3aa: CASSLVADRSYGYTF; CDR3nt: TGCGCCAGCAGCTTGGTGGCCGACAGATCCTATGGCTACACCTTC
d_gene: .; v_gene: TRBV20-1; j_gene: TRBJ2-1; abundance: .; CDR3aa: CSGRLALKGEQFF; CDR3nt: TGCAGTGGAAGGCTAGCTTTAAAGGGTGAGCAGTTCTTC
d_gene: TRBD2; v_gene: TRBV20-1; j_gene: TRBJ2-1; abundance: many; CDR3aa: CSARGLAGAAYNEQFF; CDR3nt: TGCAGTGCTAGAGGTTTAGCGGGGGCCGCCTACAATGAGCAGTTCTTC
d_gene: .; v_gene: TRBV7-2; j_gene: TRBJ2-7; abundance: .; CDR3aa: CASSTGGIDNEQYF; CDR3nt: TGTGCCAGCAGCACCGGAGGGATCGACAATGAGCAGTACTTC
d_gene: .; v_gene: TRBV15; j_gene: TRBJ1-1; abundance: many; CDR3aa: CATSSNQYMNTEAFF; CDR3nt: TGTGCCACCAGCAGTAATCAGTACATGAACACTGAAGCTTTCTTT
d_gene: .; v_gene: TRBV15; j_gene: TRBJ2-5; abundance: .; CDR3aa: CATSRRRVLRETQYF; CDR3nt: TGTGCCACCAGCAGGAGGAGGGTCCTGAGGGAGACCCAGTACTTC
d_gene: TRBD1; v_gene: TRBV6-1; j_gene: TRBJ2-3; abundance: few; CDR3aa: CASSELGTGRF; CDR3nt: TGTGCCAGCAGTGAACTCGGGACAGGGCGATTT
d_gene: .; v_gene: TRBV14; j_gene: TRBJ2-3; abundance: many; CDR3aa: CASSQRGRADTDTQYF; CDR3nt: TGTGCCAGCAGCCAGAGAGGCAGGGCAGACACAGATACGCAGTATTTT
d_gene: TRBD1; v_gene: TRBV20-1; j_gene: TRBJ2-7; abundance: many; CDR3aa: CSARDRGYEQYF; CDR3nt: TGCAGTGCCCGGGACAGGGGCTACGAGCAGTACTTC
d_gene: TRBD2; v_gene: TRBV3-1; j_gene: TRBJ2-1; abundance: many; CDR3aa: CASSQDPGLIYNEQFF; CDR3nt: TGTGCCAGCAGCCAAGATCCGGGACTAATATACAATGAGCAGTTCTTC
d_gene: .; v_gene: TRBV6-2/TRBV6-3; j_gene: TRBJ2-7; abundance: few; CDR3aa: CASSYPSTTRYEQYF; CDR3nt: TGTGCCAGCAGTTACCCCTCGACTACCCGCTACGAGCAGTACTTC
d_gene: .; v_gene: TRBV7-9; j_gene: TRBJ2-3; abundance: few; CDR3aa: CASSLGGMDTQYF; CDR3nt: TGTGCCAGCAGCTTAGGCGGGATGGATACGCAGTATTTT